The 23 T cell receptor beta chains given below trace back to one sample, sequenced in a study of T cells in localized non-small cell lung cancer. Profiled with immunoSEQ multiplex PCR; TCRdb holds only in-frame clones, not every one. The table includes roughly 1,500 clones, approximately 22% detected once. The sample here was normal lung tissue next to the tumor, taken before any cancer treatment. These receptors all come from a woman aged 35 to 70 with stage I lung adenocarcinoma.

The chain joins TRBV6-8 to TRBJ2-1; 11 bases line up with TRBD1. Per the germline V gene, CDR1 is MNHGY and CDR2 is SAAAGT. CDR3 size: 16 residues. J lost 9 bases, V lost 4 bases, and 11 bases had no gene match. The CDR3 spells CASSSHRTGGWGEQFF. The CDR3 nucleotides read TGTGCCAGCAGTTCCCACCGGACAGGGGGCTGGGGTGAGCAGTTCTTC.

This clone was counted only a few times. V is TRBV27 and J is TRBJ2-4; D gene uncertain. The CDR3 sequence is 14 residues long. CDR1 MNHEY and CDR2 SMNVEV come from the germline V gene (reference sequence). The V and J ends lost 5 bases and 0 bases respectively, with 8 bases between them. The CDR3 sequence is CASSTLGAKNIQYF. For the CDR3, the DNA is TGTGCCAGCAGTACCTTAGGAGCCAAAAACATTCAGTACTTC.

The chain carries TRBV29-1 and TRBJ2-7; D unclear. V was clipped by 0 bases and J by 1 base, with 10 bases between them. This CDR3 region has 14 residues. Germline V gives CDR1 SQVTM, CDR2 ANQGSEA. As DNA, the CDR3 is TGCAGCGTTGAAGATGACACGAGATCCTACGAGCAGTACTTC. Translation gives CSVEDDTRSYEQYF.

In this sample, this clone is medium-sized. The chain joins TRBV11-3 to TRBJ2-7; D perhaps matches TRBD1 (7 bases). Germline V gene lookup returns CDR1 SGHNT and CDR2 YENEEA. This CDR3 has 15 residues. Deletions cut 5 bases from V and 3 bases from J, with 17 bases between. CDR3 protein: CASSRGGTDIYEQYF. CDR3 DNA sequence: TGTGCCAGCAGCCGAGGGGGGACAGATATCTACGAGCAGTACTTC.

This clone ranks as medium-sized (0.01 to 0.1%). V gene TRBV11-3 combines with J gene TRBJ1-2; 7 nucleotides agree with TRBD1. CDR1 is SGHNT and CDR2 is YENEEA in the germline V gene. The V and J ends lost 0 bases and 4 bases, in that order; junction bases with no gene match: 5. The CDR3 runs to 15 residues. The DNA of the CDR3 is TGTGCCAGCAGCTTAGACGGGACAGCCATCTATGGCTACACCTTC. This gives the protein CASSLDGTAIYGYTF.

V is TRBV5-1 and J is TRBJ1-3; possible D gene TRBD1, 5 bases. This CDR3 region has 17 residues. Germline V gene lookup returns CDR1 SGHRS and CDR2 YFSETQ. V was pared by 4 bases and J by 0 bases, with 17 bases between. The DNA for the CDR3 is TGCGCCAGCAGCCCGGGGGGAGGCACGGCCTCTGGAAACACCATATATTTT. Translated, it gives CASSPGGGTASGNTIYF.

This chain links TRBV19 with TRBJ2-7; TRBD1 matches 7 bases. The CDR3 is made up of 15 amino acids. Germline V gene sequence: CDR1 LNHDA, CDR2 SQIVND (reference sequence). The junction had 9 bases not matched to a gene; V was cut back by 4 bases and J by 3 bases. For the CDR3, the DNA is TGTGCCAGTAGTAGCCAATCCGGGACAGTCTACGAGCAGTACTTC. It is translated as CASSSQSGTVYEQYF.

The CDR3 DNA sequence: TGTGCCACCAGCAGGGTGGACCCAGAAGAAAAACTGTTTTTT. It yields the protein CATSRVDPEEKLFF. V is TRBV15 and J is TRBJ1-4; D unclear. The CDR3 loop spans 14 amino acids. Germline CDR1 reads LNHNV; CDR2 reads YYDKDF (reference sequence). Between the trimmed V and J ends, which lost 3 bases and 8 bases, there was a span of 13 bases. The full variable domain, rest sourced from reference TRBV15 and TRBJ1-4, is DAMVIQNPRYQVTQFGKPVTLSCSQTLNHNVMYWYQQKSSQAPKLLFHYYDKDFNNEADTPDNFQSRRPNTSFCFLDIRSPGLGDTAMYLCATSRVDPEEKLFFGSGTQLSVL.

The chain links TRBV11-3 to TRBJ1-1; the match to TRBD1 covers 8 bases. Germline CDR1 reads SGHNT; CDR2 reads YENEEA. The V gene end was trimmed by 3 bases and the J gene end by 1 base; junction bases not matched to a gene: 16. The CDR3 sequence is 19 residues long. This CDR3 is CASSLDLTGAGYTNTEAFF. The CDR3 DNA is TGTGCCAGCAGCTTGGATTTGACAGGGGCCGGATATACGAACACTGAAGCTTTCTTT.

This clone was recorded a few times. The CDR3 is CASRTGNMNTEAFF. The CDR3 nucleotides read TGTGCCAGTAGGACAGGGAACATGAACACTGAAGCTTTCTTT. The chain carries TRBV19 and TRBJ1-1, with 7 bases that match TRBD1. The length of the CDR3 is 14 residues. J gave up 0 bases and V 6 bases, and 4 bases lay outside the gene matches. Germline values: CDR1 LNHDA, CDR2 SQIVND (reference sequence).

Points on this clone: At one end the junction does not follow the germline gene, possibly because of a read error. This sequence joins TRBV28 and TRBJ2-1; perhaps D is TRBD1 or TRBD2 (5 bases each). The CDR3 extends over 15 amino acids. Per the germline V gene, CDR1 is MDHEN and CDR2 is SYDVKM. The CDR3, as DNA: TGTGCCAGCAGCTTATGGGGGTCCGGATCCAATGAGCAGTTCTTC. Protein product: CASSLWGSGSNEQFF.

This clone has a handful of counts. The gene calls are TRBV9 and TRBJ2-3; 12 bases agree with TRBD1. V was clipped by 4 bases and J by 6 bases; unmatched bases: 9. The V gene's germline CDR1 is SGDLS and CDR2 YYNGEE. The CDR3 has 16 amino acids. The DNA for the CDR3 is TGTGCCAGCAGCCTCAATCCGGGACAGGGGGCTGATACGCAGTATTTT. Translation: CASSLNPGQGADTQYF.

The rearrangement links TRBV28 to TRBJ2-7, with a weak D call TRBD2 (5 bases). This CDR3 spans 16 amino acids. Germline loops: CDR1 MDHEN, CDR2 SYDVKM. The V end lost 6 bases, the J end lost 0 bases, and 18 bases lay between the germline ends. In nucleotides, the CDR3 is TGTGCCAGCAGCTATAAGCCGGGAAGGAGCTCCTACGAGCAGTACTTC. Translation gives CASSYKPGRSSYEQYF.

The chain recombines TRBV18 with TRBJ2-1; no clear D. The CDR3 has 14 amino acids. Trimming stripped 0 bases from V and 3 bases from J, with 6 bases between. Germline V gives CDR1 KGHSH, CDR2 LQKENI. As DNA, the CDR3 is TGTGCCAGCTCACCACCCTACGACTACAATGAGCAGTTCTTC. It is translated as CASSPPYDYNEQFF.

This chain joins TRBV19 and TRBJ1-1; D not certain. With 3 bases removed from V and 2 bases from J, the gap between germline ends came to 7 bases. The CDR3 sequence is 13 residues long. Germline CDR1 reads LNHDA; CDR2 reads SQIVND (reference sequence). For the CDR3, the DNA is TGTGCCAGTAGTATCAGGATTAACACTGAAGCTTTCTTT. It specifies CASSIRINTEAFF.

The chain links TRBV4-1 to TRBJ2-1, with TRBD2 as a possible D gene (5 bases). There are 14 residues in the CDR3. The V gene's germline CDR1 is MGHRA and CDR2 YSYEKL. V shed 4 bases and J shed 1 base, with 8 bases lying between them. The CDR3 sequence is CASSPGLSYNEQFF. The CDR3 nucleotides read TGCGCCAGCAGCCCCGGACTTTCCTACAATGAGCAGTTCTTC.

V usage is TRBV6-8 and J usage is TRBJ2-5; possibly TRBD2 for D (5 bases). CDR3 length: 15 residues. In germline, CDR1 is MNHGY, CDR2 SAAAGT. V lost 8 bases and J lost 2, with 18 bases in between. The CDR3 protein is CASVRVGSGQETQYF. The CDR3 DNA reads TGTGCCAGCGTGAGGGTCGGGTCAGGTCAAGAGACCCAGTACTTC.

This clone was counted only a few times. The genes are TRBV9 and TRBJ1-1; 7 bases fit TRBD1. The CDR3 consists of 16 residues. Germline V gene data show CDR1 as SGDLS and CDR2 as YYNGEE. V shed 0 bases, J shed 6 bases, and the junction held 11 bases outside the gene matches. As DNA, the CDR3 is TGTGCCAGCAGCGTAGACGGAACAGGGGTATGGGCTGAAGCTTTCTTT. Translated: CASSVDGTGVWAEAFF.

Only a few counts were recorded for this clone. The same CDR3 can be traced to other DNA sequences in this sample. The CDR3 reads CASSLGSFATNEKLFF. The CDR3 DNA reads as TGTGCCAGCAGCTTGGGTTCTTTTGCAACTAATGAAAAACTGTTTTTT. This sequence joins TRBV11-3 and TRBJ1-4; D not resolved. Trimming took off 3 bases at V and 0 bases at J, with 11 bases between the two ends. The CDR3 extends over 16 amino acids. Germline lookup yields CDR1 SGHNT and CDR2 YENEEA.

The chain links TRBV30 to TRBJ1-2; D uncertain. CDR3 length: 11 amino acids. Germline lookup yields CDR1 GTSNPN and CDR2 SVGIG (reference sequence). Trimming pared 4 bases from V and 5 bases from J, leaving 8 bases between. CDR3 amino acids: CAWTLGYGYTF. The CDR3 DNA reads TGTGCCTGGACTCTGGGGTATGGCTACACCTTC.

This clone was counted a few times. The chain uses TRBV11-3 and TRBJ2-1; a weak D match, TRBD2 (6 bases). Germline CDR1 is SGHNT and CDR2 is YENEEA. The CDR3 contains 15 residues. Trimming removed 1 base from V and 10 bases from J, with 17 bases in between. The CDR3 is CASSLVGDGAGEQFF. The CDR3 region has the DNA TGTGCCAGCAGCTTAGTGGGCGATGGTGCGGGGGAGCAGTTCTTC.

The chain has TRBV19 and TRBJ1-1, with 7 nucleotides matching TRBD1. CDR1 is LNHDA and CDR2 is SQIVND in the germline V gene (reference sequence). The V segment lost 7 bases and the J segment 2 bases; nucleotides outside the gene matches: 7. This CDR3 comprises 14 residues. CDR3 residues: CASILRTGNTEAFF. The CDR3 nucleotides read TGTGCCAGTATCCTTCGGACAGGTAACACTGAAGCTTTCTTT.

This clone was counted only a few times. The V call is TRBV18, the J call TRBJ1-4; 10 bases are a match to TRBD1. CDR1 is KGHSH, CDR2 LQKENI, per germline. V lost 3 bases and J lost 11; bases outside the gene matches: 0. CDR3 length: 12 residues. Here the CDR3 DNA reads TGTGCCAGCTCACCGGACAGGGGGAAACTGTTTTTT. Translating it yields CASSPDRGKLFF.